This T cell receptor (beta chain) is from a study of T cell repertoires in cytomegalovirus infection (dated by TCRdb to between 2018 and 2020). About the investigation overall: The HLA type of each donor mattered for the analysis, because public TCR beta signatures pointed to carriage of CMV infection along with the matching HLA type.

TCRdb shows the sequencer as Illumina HiSeq 1500. TCRdb ran its own pipeline on the public reads, namely fastp trimming at Q25 and MiXCR clone calling, and kept in-frame beta chains. Rows are combined by CDR3 protein, so each entry shows the most common genes and DNA. The sample profile shows about 310,000 distinct CDR3 sequences; roughly a sixth of them were found once. The top ten hold around 12% of the sample. Summary of the overall study and its limitations: Cumulative frequency of public TCR beta family members discriminated carriers of CMV infection plus the relevant HLA type in this cohort and an independent 352-donor cohort. The ex vivo response was dominated by HLA-C-restricted CMV-specific TCR beta clonotypes, which also provided the single most frequent clonotype in two of eight donors.

As encoded in the germline V gene, CDR1 is SGHTA while CDR2 is FQGNSA. The cysteine opens and the phenylalanine closes a CDR3 of 15 amino acids. CDR3 DNA is the only sequence kept; it has 45 bases, read in frame from the first base. Trimming takes 1 base from V and 3 bases from J, and the germline ends sit 12 bases apart. This clonotype was observed many times. Its antigen has not been determined. Within one base of it there is no much larger clone, and no base qualities were kept. The V and J segments used are TRBV7-2 and TRBJ1-2, with TRBD1 tentatively as D gene (6 bases match). Sequenced input: PBMCs. The receptor was isolated from a human donor in good health (CMV status not recorded). Some clones in this sample may be carry-over from other donors' samples. In nucleotides, the sequence is TGTGCCAGCAGCTTAGTGGCGCACAGGGACTATGGCTACACCTTC. It encodes CASSLVAHRDYGYTF.